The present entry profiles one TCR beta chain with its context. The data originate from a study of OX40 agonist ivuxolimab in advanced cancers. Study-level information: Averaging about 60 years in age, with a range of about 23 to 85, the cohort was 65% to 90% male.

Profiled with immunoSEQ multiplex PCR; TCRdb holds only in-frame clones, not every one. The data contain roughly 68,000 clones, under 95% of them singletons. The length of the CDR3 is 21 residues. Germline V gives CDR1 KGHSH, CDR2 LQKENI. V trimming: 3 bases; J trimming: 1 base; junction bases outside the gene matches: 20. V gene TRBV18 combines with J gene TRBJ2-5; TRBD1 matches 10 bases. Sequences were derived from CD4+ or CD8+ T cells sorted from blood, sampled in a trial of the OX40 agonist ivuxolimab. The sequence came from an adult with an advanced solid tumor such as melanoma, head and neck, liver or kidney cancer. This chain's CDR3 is CASSPLGGTGVLAGLQETQYF. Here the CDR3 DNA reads TGTGCCAGCTCACCTCTAGGAGGGACAGGGGTCCTAGCGGGCCTCCAAGAGACCCAGTACTTC.